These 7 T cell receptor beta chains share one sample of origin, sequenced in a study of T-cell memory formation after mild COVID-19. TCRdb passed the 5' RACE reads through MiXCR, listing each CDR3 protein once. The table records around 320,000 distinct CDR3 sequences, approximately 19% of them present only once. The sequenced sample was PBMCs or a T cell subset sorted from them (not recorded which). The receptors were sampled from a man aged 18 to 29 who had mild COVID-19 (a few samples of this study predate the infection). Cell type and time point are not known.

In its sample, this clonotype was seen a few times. The CDR3 DNA is TGCAGTCCAAGGACTAGCGGGGGGCAAGAGACCCAGTACTTC. Translation: CSPRTSGGQETQYF. The chain combines TRBV20-1 with TRBJ2-5; 14 bases fit TRBD2. V shed 8 bases, J shed 2 bases, and the junction held 4 bases outside the gene matches. The CDR3 covers 14 residues. Germline V gene sequence: CDR1 DFQATT, CDR2 SNEGSKA (reference sequence).

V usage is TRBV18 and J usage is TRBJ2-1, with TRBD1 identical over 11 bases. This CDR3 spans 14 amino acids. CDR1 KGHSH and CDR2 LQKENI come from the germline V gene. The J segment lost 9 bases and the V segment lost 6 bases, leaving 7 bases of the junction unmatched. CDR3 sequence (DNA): TGTGCCAGCTCGACCCGGACAGGGGGCGGTGAGCAGTTCTTC. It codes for CASSTRTGGGEQFF.

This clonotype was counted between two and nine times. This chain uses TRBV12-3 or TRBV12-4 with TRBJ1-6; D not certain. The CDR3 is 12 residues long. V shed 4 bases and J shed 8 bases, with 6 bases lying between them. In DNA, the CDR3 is TGTGCCAGCAGTTCCCGTTATTCACCCCTCCACTTT. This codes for CASSSRYSPLHF.

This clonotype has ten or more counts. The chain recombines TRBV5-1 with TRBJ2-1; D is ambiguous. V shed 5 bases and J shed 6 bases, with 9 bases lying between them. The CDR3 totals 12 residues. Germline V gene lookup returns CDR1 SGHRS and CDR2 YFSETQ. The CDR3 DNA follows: TGCGCCAGCAGTACACTGGGCAATGAGCAGTTCTTC. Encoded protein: CASSTLGNEQFF.

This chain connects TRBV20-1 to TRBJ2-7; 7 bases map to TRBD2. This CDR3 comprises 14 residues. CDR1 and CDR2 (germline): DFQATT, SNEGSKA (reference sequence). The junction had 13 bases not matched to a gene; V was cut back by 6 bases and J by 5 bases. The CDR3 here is CSANPKLAFNEQYF. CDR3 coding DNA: TGCAGTGCAAACCCAAAACTAGCGTTCAACGAGCAGTACTTC.

CDR3 in DNA: TGCAGTGCTAGGTCCCTATCGGGGGGGGCGAGCCAAGAGACCCAGTACTTC. It is translated as CSARSLSGGASQETQYF. The rearrangement links TRBV20-1 to TRBJ2-5, with 8 nucleotides matching TRBD2. The J segment lost 1 base and the V segment lost 3 bases, leaving 13 bases of the junction unmatched. The CDR3 contains 17 residues. The germline V gene has CDR1 DFQATT and CDR2 SNEGSKA (reference sequence).

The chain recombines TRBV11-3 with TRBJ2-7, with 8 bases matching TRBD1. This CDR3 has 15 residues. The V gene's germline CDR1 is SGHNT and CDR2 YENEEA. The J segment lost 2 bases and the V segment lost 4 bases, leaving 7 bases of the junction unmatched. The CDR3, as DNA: TGTGCCAGCAGCTACCACAGGGGGTTGACCTACGAGCAGTACTTC. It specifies CASSYHRGLTYEQYF.